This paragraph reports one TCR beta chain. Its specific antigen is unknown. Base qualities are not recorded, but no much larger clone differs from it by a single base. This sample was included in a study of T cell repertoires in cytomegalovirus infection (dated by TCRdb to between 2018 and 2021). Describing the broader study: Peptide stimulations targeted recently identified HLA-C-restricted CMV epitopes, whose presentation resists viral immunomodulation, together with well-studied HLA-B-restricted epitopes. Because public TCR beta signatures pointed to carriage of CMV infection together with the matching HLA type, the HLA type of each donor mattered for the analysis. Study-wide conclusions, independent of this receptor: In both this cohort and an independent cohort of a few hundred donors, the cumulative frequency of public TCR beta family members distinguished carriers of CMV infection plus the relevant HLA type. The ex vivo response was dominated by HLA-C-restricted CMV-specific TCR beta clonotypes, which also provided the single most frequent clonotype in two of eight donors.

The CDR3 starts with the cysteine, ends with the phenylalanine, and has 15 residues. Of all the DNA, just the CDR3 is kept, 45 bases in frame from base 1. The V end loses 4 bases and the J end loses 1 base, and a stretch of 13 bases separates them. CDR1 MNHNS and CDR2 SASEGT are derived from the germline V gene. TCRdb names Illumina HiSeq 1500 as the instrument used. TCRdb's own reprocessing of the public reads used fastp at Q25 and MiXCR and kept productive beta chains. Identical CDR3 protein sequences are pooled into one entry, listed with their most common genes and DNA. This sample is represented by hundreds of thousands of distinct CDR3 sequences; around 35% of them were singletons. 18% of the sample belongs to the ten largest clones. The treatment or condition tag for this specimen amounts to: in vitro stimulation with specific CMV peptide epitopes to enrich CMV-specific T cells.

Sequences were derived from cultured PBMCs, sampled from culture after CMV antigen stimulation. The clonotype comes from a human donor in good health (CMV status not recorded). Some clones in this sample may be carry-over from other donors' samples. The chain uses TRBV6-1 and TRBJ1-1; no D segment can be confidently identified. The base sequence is TGTGCCAGCAGTGGGAGACTAAGGAGGAACACTGAAGCTTTCTTT. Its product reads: CASSGRLRRNTEAFF.